What follows describes a single T cell receptor beta chain. Antigen: not known. The read terminates 3 residues ahead of where the CDR3 ends, so the germline J gene completes it. The table came from immunoSEQ multiplex PCR; TCRdb's copy has only in-frame clones and leaves some out. This sample's table has about 34,000 clones. This entry comes from a study of T cells in women clearing cervical HPV infection. For the study at large: Case blood was drawn when the lesion was first found; control blood after infection became undetectable. Study results and caveats: It is unknown whether associations predate infection; no effector/memory or HPV-specific sorting. CIN3+ cases had significantly higher TCR repertoire richness than controls, but evenness did not differ.

All donors had a single incident cervical HPV16 infection, not prevalent. The CDR3 has 13 residues. V lost 3 bases to trimming and J lost 8 bases, with 13 bases between them. Germline-derived CDR1 and CDR2 are GTSNPN and SVGIG (reference sequence). This chain links TRBV30 with TRBJ1-4, with D perhaps TRBD1 (5 bases). Material for sequencing was blood buffy coat. The sequence derives from a woman aged 18-69 years with a cervical HPV16 infection that either progressed to CIN3+ or cleared (not recorded which). CDR3 sequence: CAWSFAGGEKLFF. CDR3 bases read: TGTGCCTGGAGCTTTGCGGGGGGGGAAAAA.